The rows below give T cell receptor beta chains drawn from one sample of a study of cytomegalovirus exposure and HLA in healthy donors. Data came from immunoSEQ multiplex PCR; TCRdb stores just in-frame clones and leaves some out. The sample consists of hundreds of thousands of clones, approximately 80% of them appearing once. The sequencing input was PBMCs. All receptors derive from a male donor in good health and CMV-seronegative. Both conserved end residues are part of each CDR3. The D gene is left open where the match is weak. Clone size is stated in some rows and not others, as once, few, many or a class when expanded.

abundance	d_gene	v_gene	j_gene	CDR3aa	CDR3nt
.	.	TRBV18	TRBJ2-1	CASSPQQLNNEQFF	TGTGCCAGCTCACCGCAACAGCTCAACAATGAGCAGTTCTTC
.	.	TRBV7-3	TRBJ2-3	CASSTQGGASTDTQYF	TGTGCCAGCAGCACCCAAGGGGGGGCTAGCACAGATACGCAGTATTTT
.	.	TRBV5-1	TRBJ1-3	CASSLDSNVKSSGNTIYF	TGCGCCAGCAGCTTAGACAGTAACGTTAAGAGCTCTGGAAACACCATATATTTT
.	.	TRBV30	TRBJ1-6	CAWRGQGDSPLHF	TGTGCCTGGAGGGGCCAGGGTGATTCACCCCTCCACTTT
.	TRBD1	TRBV28	TRBJ1-2	CASRGTGKGHYGYTF	TGTGCCAGCAGGGGGACAGGGAAGGGACACTATGGCTACACCTTC
.	TRBD2	TRBV7-3	TRBJ2-2	CASRLGGSGTGELFF	TGTGCCAGCAGATTGGGAGGGAGTGGAACCGGGGAGCTGTTTTTT
.	TRBD2	TRBV18	TRBJ2-7	CASSPLTSGRDEQYF	TGTGCCAGCTCACCACTGACTAGCGGGAGGGACGAGCAGTACTTC
.	.	TRBV5-1	TRBJ1-4	CASSLGYRNEKLFF	TGCGCCAGCAGCTTAGGGTACAGGAATGAAAAACTGTTTTTT
few	.	TRBV6-1	TRBJ1-1	CASSGETGYTEAFF	TGTGCCAGCAGTGGGGAAACAGGGTACACTGAAGCTTTCTTT
.	.	TRBV10-3	TRBJ2-7	CAISGAGSSSYEQYF	TGTGCCATCAGCGGAGCGGGTAGTTCATCCTACGAGCAGTACTTC
.	TRBD1	TRBV7-9	TRBJ1-3	CASSPPTGQSGNTIYF	TGTGCCAGCAGCCCGCCGACGGGACAGTCCGGAAACACCATATATTTT
.	.	TRBV4-2	TRBJ1-2	CASSQDLEGEEGYTF	TGTGCCAGCAGCCAAGATCTTGAGGGGGAAGAGGGCTACACCTTC
.	.	TRBV10-3	TRBJ2-7	CAISLASYEQYF	TGTGCCATCAGTCTAGCGTCCTACGAGCAGTACTTC
few	TRBD1	TRBV27	TRBJ1-4	CASSLGGTGGAKLFF	TGTGCCAGCAGTTTAGGAGGGACAGGGGGCGCAAAACTGTTTTTT
.	.	TRBV14	TRBJ2-3	CASSKGGRGWTDTQYF	TGTGCCAGCAGCAAAGGGGGAAGGGGCTGGACAGATACGCAGTATTTT
.	TRBD2	TRBV4-2	TRBJ2-3	CASSKGLAGGPSPGDTQYF	TGTGCCAGCAGCAAGGGACTAGCGGGAGGCCCATCCCCTGGGGATACGCAGTATTTT
.	TRBD1	TRBV14	TRBJ2-7	CASSPSGQGFEQYF	TGTGCCAGCAGCCCATCGGGACAGGGTTTCGAGCAGTACTTC
.	.	TRBV7-9	TRBJ2-1	CASSLARVEEYNEQFF	TGTGCCAGCAGCTTAGCGCGAGTTGAGGAATACAATGAGCAGTTCTTC
.	TRBD2	TRBV5-8	TRBJ2-3	CASSPRLAGVPTTDTQYF	TGTGCCAGCAGCCCAAGACTAGCGGGAGTCCCTACCACAGATACGCAGTATTTT
.	TRBD1	TRBV30	TRBJ1-3	CAWIRGTGVYKNSGNTIYF	TGTGCCTGGATTAGGGGGACAGGGGTTTACAAAAACTCTGGAAACACCATATATTTT
.	.	TRBV14	TRBJ2-7	CASSQEMGQISLEQYF	TGTGCCAGCAGCCAAGAGATGGGGCAGATTAGCCTCGAGCAGTACTTC
.	.	TRBV11-3	TRBJ2-3	CASSLGVGPLTYTQYF	TGTGCCAGCAGCTTAGGAGTGGGCCCCCTCACGTATACGCAGTATTTT
once	.	TRBV7-3	TRBJ2-2	CASSLYPGGGELFF	TGTGCCAGCAGTCTCTACCCGGGTGGCGGGGAGCTGTTTTTT
.	TRBD1	TRBV10-3	TRBJ2-4	CAIRPGQGVAKNIQYF	TGTGCCATCAGGCCGGGACAGGGAGTTGCCAAAAACATTCAGTACTTC
.	TRBD2	TRBV10-1	TRBJ2-7	CASTEGLASEQYF	TGCGCCAGCACCGAGGGACTAGCAAGCGAGCAGTACTTC
.	.	TRBV28	TRBJ1-2	CASRNLSRSYTF	TGTGCCAGCAGAAACCTCTCGAGATCCTACACCTTC
.	.	TRBV28	TRBJ2-2	CASRTGGSGNTGELFF	TGTGCCAGCAGGACTGGAGGTAGCGGCAACACCGGGGAGCTGTTTTTT
few	TRBD1	TRBV7-2	TRBJ2-5	CASSSRPRGQFQETQYF	TGTGCCAGCAGCTCTCGACCCAGGGGACAGTTCCAAGAGACCCAGTACTTC
once	.	TRBV21-1	TRBJ2-7	CASSKAGQGCSYEQYF	TGTGCCAGCAGCAAAGCCGGACAGGGGTGCTCCTACGAGCAGTACTTC
.	TRBD2	TRBV18	TRBJ2-7	CASSPRLAGEVYEQYF	TGTGCCAGCTCACCTCGACTAGCGGGAGAGGTCTACGAGCAGTACTTC
.	.	TRBV7-9	TRBJ2-5	CSSSSVNRERQETQYF	TGTTCCAGCAGCTCAGTCAACAGGGAGCGGCAAGAGACCCAGTACTTC
.	TRBD2	TRBV6-1	TRBJ2-5	CASSWTSGSDETQYF	TGTGCCAGCAGCTGGACTAGCGGGAGTGATGAGACCCAGTACTTC
.	.	TRBV6-5	TRBJ2-7	CASSYSGDEQYF	TGTGCCAGCAGTTACTCAGGGGACGAGCAGTACTTC
once	TRBD2	TRBV7-2	TRBJ2-7	CASSLPTAGVRSYEQYF	TGTGCCAGCAGCTTACCCACCGCGGGGGTTAGGTCCTACGAGCAGTACTTC
.	TRBD2	TRBV28	TRBJ2-3	CASSPGGDTDTQYF	TGTGCCAGCAGCCCGGGAGGGGATACAGATACGCAGTATTTT
.	TRBD2	TRBV28	TRBJ2-1	CASSLGLAGVGEQFF	TGTGCCAGCAGTTTAGGGCTAGCGGGAGTGGGTGAGCAGTTCTTC
.	TRBD2	TRBV9	TRBJ2-3	CASKEAGGPGDTQYF	TGTGCCAGCAAAGAAGCGGGAGGGCCCGGAGATACGCAGTATTTT
.	TRBD2	TRBV5-4	TRBJ2-7	CASKLGGGGEQYF	TGTGCCAGTAAACTTGGGGGGGGAGGCGAGCAGTACTTC
few	.	TRBV5-4	TRBJ2-7	CASSFGGNYEQYF	TGTGCCAGCAGCTTCGGCGGGAACTACGAGCAGTACTTC
.	TRBD1	TRBV29-1	TRBJ2-2	CSARDRSLNTGELFF	TGCAGCGCCCGGGACAGGTCTTTGAACACCGGGGAGCTGTTTTTT
.	TRBD2	TRBV27	TRBJ2-2	CASSLGGSGELFF	TGTGCCAGCAGTTTGGGGGGGTCCGGGGAGCTGTTTTTT
once	.	TRBV15	TRBJ2-1	CATLSLSGPYNEQFF	TGTGCCACCTTATCTTTGAGTGGGCCCTACAATGAGCAGTTCTTC
.	.	TRBV7-9	TRBJ2-3	CSSSLRVQRLTDTQYF	TGTTCCAGCAGCTTGAGAGTTCAGCGGTTAACAGATACGCAGTATTTT